This TCR beta chain originates from a study of blood T cells in healthy people across ages. Study-wide results and limits: From one million sequenced T cells, diversity estimates were lower bounds. Comparison with aged donors showed that long-lived donors had more naive CD4+ cells and higher diversity.

At least ten counts were recorded for this clonotype. Its antigen is unidentified. Alongside a J-beta primer mix, a sample-barcoded 5' primer served in a second PCR lasting roughly 7 to 11 cycles. Each cDNA molecule was tagged by a template-switch adaptor with 12 random nucleotides. MiXCR was run by TCRdb on the 5' RACE reads, yielding one entry per CDR3 protein. The sample lists hundreds of thousands of distinct CDR3 sequences, more than 25% seen once, with approximately 15% in the top ten. CDR3 length equals 17 residues. V lost 0 bases and J lost 5; bases outside the gene matches: 11. The V gene's germline CDR1 is SGDLS and CDR2 YYNGEE.

The TCR was taken from a woman at least 80 years old in good health. Sequenced input: blood. The chain links TRBV9 to TRBJ2-5, with 9 bases matching TRBD2. The CDR3 DNA reads TGTGCCAGCAGCGTAGCTACCAGCGGGGGGCCGGGTGAGACCCAGTACTTC. The encoded protein is CASSVATSGGPGETQYF.